This T cell receptor beta chain was recovered during a study of T cell repertoires in cytomegalovirus infection. V dropped 2 bases and J dropped 1 base, with 11 bases sitting between them. In germline, CDR1 is SGHTA, CDR2 FQGNSA. The CDR3 length is 15 residues. Via MiXCR, TCRdb re-called the reads, giving one row per CDR3 protein. The sample records 350,000 to 450,000 distinct CDR3 sequences, 15% to 20% being singletons. This rearrangement joins TRBV7-2 to TRBJ2-5; perhaps TRBD2 as D (6 bases). The receptor's source is a human donor in good health (CMV status not recorded). Some clones in this sample may be carry-over from other donors' samples. The sequenced sample was PBMCs. The chain's CDR3 is CASSLSGHAQETQYF. CDR3 DNA sequence: TGTGCCAGCAGCTTAAGCGGGCATGCCCAAGAGACCCAGTACTTC.